The 20 T cell receptor beta chains reported below all come from one sample, sequenced in a study of OX40 agonist ivuxolimab in advanced cancers. Repertoires were generated with immunoSEQ multiplex PCR, while TCRdb's copy carries only in-frame clones and drops some. The data show about 38,000 clones, with roughly 82% seen just once and approximately 6.9% held by the top ten. Here the sequenced sample was CD4+ or CD8+ T cells sorted from blood, taken in a trial of the OX40 agonist ivuxolimab. These TCRs come from an adult with an advanced solid tumor such as melanoma, head and neck, liver or kidney cancer.

The V and J genes are TRBV6-5 and TRBJ1-2; D uncertain. The germline gives CDR1 MNHEY, CDR2 SVGAGI. V lost 6 bases to trimming and J lost 3 bases, with 11 bases between them. This CDR3 has 13 residues. CDR3 loop: CASSRTRDYGYTF. The CDR3 DNA reads as TGTGCCAGCAGCAGGACGAGGGACTATGGCTACACCTTC.

The V and J genes are TRBV7-8 and TRBJ1-2; a possible D gene is TRBD1 (6 bases). V was cut by 1 base and J by 4 bases, with 13 bases left in between. In germline, CDR1 is SGHVS, CDR2 FQNEAQ. CDR3 length: 15 residues. CDR3 DNA: TGTGCCAGCAGCTTAGGTCAGGGGATAATCTATGGCTACACCTTC. This translates into CASSLGQGIIYGYTF. Variable domain in full (rest from reference TRBV7-8 and TRBJ1-2): GAGVSQSPRYKVAKRGQDVALRCDPISGHVSLFWYQQALGQGPEFLTYFQNEAQLDKSGLPSDRFFAERPEGSVSTLKIQRTQQEDSAVYLCASSLGQGIIYGYTFGSGTRLTVV.

This clone was picked up one time. V gene TRBV19 combines with J gene TRBJ1-2; D gene ambiguous. The V end was cut by 6 bases, the J end by 2 bases, with 13 bases between. This CDR3 is 14 amino acids long. Germline CDR1 is LNHDA and CDR2 is SQIVND (reference sequence). The CDR3 loop reads CASRVAVGNYGYTF. CDR3 DNA: TGTGCCAGTAGGGTGGCAGTGGGGAACTATGGCTACACCTTC.

The table lists this clone with a few counts. The V gene is TRBV7-2, the J gene TRBJ2-1, with D perhaps TRBD1 (5 bases). The V and J ends lost 1 base and 6 bases respectively, with 7 bases between them. This CDR3 has 13 amino acids. CDR1 and CDR2 from the germline V gene are SGHTA and FQGNSA. The CDR3 nucleotides are TGTGCCAGCAGCTTAGGGGGCAGCAATGAGCAGTTCTTC. Translation gives CASSLGGSNEQFF. Combining the CDR3 with reference TRBV7-2 and TRBJ2-1 gives the whole variable domain GAGVSQSPSNKVTEKGKDVELRCDPISGHTALYWYRQSLGQGLEFLIYFQGNSAPDKSGLPSDRFSAERTGGSVSTLTIQRTQQEDSAVYLCASSLGGSNEQFFGPGTRLTVL.

A few counts support this clone. V and J are TRBV4-1 and TRBJ2-7; a weak D match, TRBD1 (6 bases). In germline, CDR1 is MGHRA, CDR2 YSYEKL. CDR3 length equals 15 residues. Trimming took 4 bases from V and 0 from J, leaving 13 bases between them. CDR3 in amino acids: CASSLGQSSSYEQYF. For the CDR3, the DNA is TGCGCCAGCAGCCTCGGACAGTCAAGCTCCTACGAGCAGTACTTC.

This clone was seen a few times. The genes are TRBV19 and TRBJ1-1, with a tentative D call TRBD1 (5 bases). Germline assignment: CDR1 LNHDA and CDR2 SQIVND (reference sequence). CDR3 length: 16 residues. V was cut by 0 bases and J by 5 bases, with 16 bases left in between. The CDR3 spells CASSIDPIGALTEAFF. The CDR3 DNA follows: TGTGCCAGTAGTATAGATCCGATAGGGGCTTTAACTGAAGCTTTCTTT.

The chain links TRBV30 to TRBJ1-4, with TRBD1 as a possible D gene (6 bases). Deletions cut 6 bases from V and 7 bases from J, with 18 bases between. This CDR3 comprises 14 residues. Per the germline V gene, CDR1 is GTSNPN and CDR2 is SVGIG (reference sequence). CDR3 loop: CACSPGTLGEKLFF. In DNA, the CDR3 is TGTGCCTGTAGTCCCGGGACACTGGGTGAAAAACTGTTTTTT.

This clone showed up just a few times. The chain links TRBV5-1 to TRBJ2-7; TRBD2 aligns across 9 bases. From germline, CDR1 is SGHRS and CDR2 YFSETQ. J gave up 6 bases and V 0 bases, and 4 bases lay outside the gene matches. The CDR3 is made up of 14 amino acids. The CDR3 bases are TGCGCCAGCAGCTTGGCCGGGACTAGCCGCGAGCAGTACTTC. Translation gives CASSLAGTSREQYF.

This clone was counted a few times. The V call is TRBV7-2, the J call TRBJ2-7; D is unresolved. Germline CDR1 and CDR2: SGHTA and FQGNSA. V lost 1 base, J lost 7 bases, and 8 bases lay in between. This CDR3 is built from 12 residues. DNA of the CDR3: TGTGCCAGCAGCTTAGGTGAAGGAGAGCAGTACTTC. As protein: CASSLGEGEQYF.

The chain carries TRBV6-6 and TRBJ2-5; D possibly corresponds to TRBD1 (5 bases). Trimming took 6 bases from V and 4 from J, leaving 21 bases between them. The CDR3 contains 16 residues. The germline CDR1 and CDR2 sequences are MNHNY and SVGAGI (reference sequence). The CDR3 region has the DNA TGTGCCAGCAGCCTCATTGGGATAACAGGACGAGAGACCCAGTACTTC. Protein product: CASSLIGITGRETQYF.

The genes are TRBV7-2 and TRBJ2-5; 8 bases map to TRBD2. CDR1 and CDR2 (germline): SGHTA, FQGNSA. This CDR3 is 14 amino acids long. The junction had 6 bases not matched to a gene; V was cut back by 2 bases and J by 7 bases. The CDR3 loop reads CASSLRGLDGTQYF. For the CDR3, the DNA is TGTGCCAGCAGCTTACGGGGACTAGATGGGACCCAGTACTTC.

Here the CDR3 reads CASSSGTGGFYEQYF. In DNA, the CDR3 is TGTGCCAGCAGCTCCGGGACAGGGGGCTTCTACGAGCAGTACTTC. This chain joins TRBV7-2 and TRBJ2-7; TRBD1 matches at 12 bases. Looked up from germline, CDR1 is SGHTA and CDR2 is FQGNSA. J was trimmed by 3 bases and V by 4 bases; bases with no gene match: 4. The CDR3 spans 15 residues.

This chain uses TRBV5-4 with TRBJ2-1, with TRBD2 as a possible D gene (5 bases). In germline, CDR1 is SGHNT, CDR2 YYREEE (reference sequence). The CDR3 contains 12 residues. V was clipped by 3 bases and J by 7 bases, with 8 bases between them. The CDR3 region is CASSSLANEQFF. CDR3 sequence (DNA): TGTGCCAGCAGCTCCCTAGCAAATGAGCAGTTCTTC.

The chain has TRBV7-9 and TRBJ1-3, with D unresolved. Germline loops: CDR1 SEHNR, CDR2 FQNEAQ (reference sequence). Trimming removed 4 bases from V and 8 bases from J, with 15 bases in between. The CDR3 has 14 residues. For the CDR3, the DNA is TGTGCCAGCAGCTCCGGACTGCAGGCGGACACCATATATTTT. Its protein product is CASSSGLQADTIYF.

The chain combines TRBV7-2 with TRBJ1-2; no clear D gene. Germline CDR1 SGHTA, CDR2 FQGNSA. The V gene lost 5 bases and the J gene lost 5 bases, with 9 bases spanning the gap. The CDR3 has 12 residues. The CDR3, as DNA: TGTGCCAGCAGCCAGGACTTATATGGCTACACCTTC. Translation: CASSQDLYGYTF.

The chain carries TRBV19 and TRBJ2-2; TRBD2 agrees at 8 bases. The CDR3 is made up of 15 amino acids. The germline V gene encodes CDR1 LNHDA and CDR2 SQIVND (reference sequence). With 4 bases clipped from V and 1 base from J, the junction kept 2 bases outside the gene matches. In DNA, the CDR3 is TGTGCCAGTAGTAGTCTAGCGGGGAACACCGGGGAGCTGTTTTTT. Protein product: CASSSLAGNTGELFF.

Only a few counts were recorded for this clone. This chain connects TRBV29-1 to TRBJ1-1; D is undetermined. The V end was cut by 6 bases, the J end by 2 bases, with 4 bases between. Looked up from germline, CDR1 is SQVTM and CDR2 is ANQGSEA. The CDR3 is 10 amino acids. CDR3 residues: CSVINTEAFF. The CDR3 nucleotides are TGCAGCGTGATCAACACTGAAGCTTTCTTT.

This clone has just a few counts. This sequence joins TRBV9 and TRBJ2-2; no clear D gene. This CDR3 spans 14 amino acids. V lost 0 bases to trimming and J lost 5 bases, with 8 bases between them. The germline V gene encodes CDR1 SGDLS and CDR2 YYNGEE. The CDR3 DNA follows: TGTGCCAGCAGCGTAGTATCGACGACCGGGGAGCTGTTTTTT. Protein: CASSVVSTTGELFF.

The CDR3 protein is CASSQDRGGGYTF. CDR3 nucleotides: TGCGCCAGCAGCCAGGACAGGGGTGGTGGCTACACCTTC. This chain uses TRBV5-1 with TRBJ1-2; 9 bases fit TRBD1. Per the germline V gene, CDR1 is SGHRS and CDR2 is YFSETQ. The CDR3 spans 13 residues. V lost 4 bases, J lost 7 bases, and 5 bases stayed unmatched.

This clone was counted only a few times. The chain is built from TRBV21-1 and TRBJ1-1. TRBV21-1 is assigned pseudogene status. This CDR3 has 12 amino acids. CDR3 sequence: CASWSQFTEAFF. Written as DNA, the CDR3 is TGTGCCAGCTGGAGTCAGTTCACTGAAGCTTTCTTT.